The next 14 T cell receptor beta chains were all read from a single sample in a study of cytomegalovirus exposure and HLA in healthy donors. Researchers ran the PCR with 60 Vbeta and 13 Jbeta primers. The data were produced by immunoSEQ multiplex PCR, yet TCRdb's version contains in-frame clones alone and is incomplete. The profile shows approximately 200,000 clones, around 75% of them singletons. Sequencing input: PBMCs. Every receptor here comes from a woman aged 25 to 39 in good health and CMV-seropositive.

The CDR3 DNA sequence: TGTGCCAGCAGCGTAGCCAGCTCTAGCGTGCCCTACGAGCAGTACTTC. This gives the protein CASSVASSSVPYEQYF. The chain links TRBV9 to TRBJ2-7; maybe TRBD2 (6 bases). There are 16 residues in the CDR3. Per the germline V gene, CDR1 is SGDLS and CDR2 is YYNGEE. Deletions cut 0 bases from V and 2 bases from J, with 15 bases between. The complete variable domain, with remaining parts taken from reference TRBV9 and TRBJ2-7, reads DSGVTQTPKHLITATGQRVTLRCSPRSGDLSVYWYQQSLDQGLQFLIQYYNGEERAKGNILERFSAQQFPDLHSELNLSSLELGDSALYFCASSVASSSVPYEQYFGPGTRLTVT.

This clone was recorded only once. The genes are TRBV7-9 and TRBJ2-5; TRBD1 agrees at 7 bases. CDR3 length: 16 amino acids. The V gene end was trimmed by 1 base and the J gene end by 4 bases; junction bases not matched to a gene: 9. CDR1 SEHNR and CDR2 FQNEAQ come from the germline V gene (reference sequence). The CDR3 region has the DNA TGTGCCAGCAGCTTAGAGACAGGGTACCCTCGAGAGACCCAGTACTTC. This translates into CASSLETGYPRETQYF. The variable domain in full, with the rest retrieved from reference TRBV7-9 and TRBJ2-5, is DTGVSQNPRHKITKRGQNVTFRCDPISEHNRLYWYRQTLGQGPEFLTYFQNEAQLEKSRLLSDRFSAERPKGSFSTLEIQRTEQGDSAMYLCASSLETGYPRETQYFGPGTRLLVL.

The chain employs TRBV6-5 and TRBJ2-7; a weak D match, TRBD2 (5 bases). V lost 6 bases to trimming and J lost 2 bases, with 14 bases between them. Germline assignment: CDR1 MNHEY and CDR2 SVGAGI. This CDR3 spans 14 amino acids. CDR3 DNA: TGTGCCAGCAGACGCACTAGGGATGCCTACGAGCAGTACTTC. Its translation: CASRRTRDAYEQYF.

CDR3 nucleotide sequence: TGTGCCAGCAGTATAGCGGGAGGTTCCTACGAGCAGTACTTC. It specifies CASSIAGGSYEQYF. This chain links TRBV6-1 with TRBJ2-7, with TRBD2 matching 10 bases. The junction had 2 bases not matched to a gene; V was cut back by 5 bases and J by 1 base. Germline V gives CDR1 MNHNS, CDR2 SASEGT. The CDR3 is 14 residues long.

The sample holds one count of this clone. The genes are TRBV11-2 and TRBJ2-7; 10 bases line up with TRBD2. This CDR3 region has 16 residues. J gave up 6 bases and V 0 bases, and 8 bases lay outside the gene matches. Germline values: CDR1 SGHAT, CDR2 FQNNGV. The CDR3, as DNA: TGTGCCAGCAGCTTAGAAGGGCTAGCGGGAGACCCCGAGCAGTACTTC. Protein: CASSLEGLAGDPEQYF. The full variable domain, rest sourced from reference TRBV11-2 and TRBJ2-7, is EAGVAQSPRYKIIEKRQSVAFWCNPISGHATLYWYQQILGQGPKLLIQFQNNGVVDDSQLPKDRFSAERLKGVDSTLKIQPAKLEDSAVYLCASSLEGLAGDPEQYFGPGTRLTVT.

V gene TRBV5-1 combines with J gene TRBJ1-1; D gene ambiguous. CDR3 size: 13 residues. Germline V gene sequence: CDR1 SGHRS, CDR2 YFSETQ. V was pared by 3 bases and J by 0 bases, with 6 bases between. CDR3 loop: CASSWQVNTEAFF. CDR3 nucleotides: TGCGCCAGCAGCTGGCAGGTGAACACTGAAGCTTTCTTT.

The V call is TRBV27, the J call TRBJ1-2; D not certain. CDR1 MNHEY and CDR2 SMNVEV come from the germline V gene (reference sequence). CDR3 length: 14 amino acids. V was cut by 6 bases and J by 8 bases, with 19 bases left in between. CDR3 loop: CASSPRGLGEGYTF. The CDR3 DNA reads TGTGCCAGCAGCCCCCGCGGACTTGGGGAGGGCTACACCTTC.

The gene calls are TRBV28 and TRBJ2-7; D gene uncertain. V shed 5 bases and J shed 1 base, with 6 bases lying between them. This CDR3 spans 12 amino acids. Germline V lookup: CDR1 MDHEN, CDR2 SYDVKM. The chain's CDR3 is CASSADSYEQYF. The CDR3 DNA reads TGTGCCAGCAGTGCAGATTCCTACGAGCAGTACTTC.

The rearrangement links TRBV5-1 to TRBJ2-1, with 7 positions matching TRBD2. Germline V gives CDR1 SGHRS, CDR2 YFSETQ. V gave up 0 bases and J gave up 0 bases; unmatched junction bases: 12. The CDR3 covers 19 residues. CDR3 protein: CASSLGLLSGKSSYNEQFF. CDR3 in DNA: TGCGCCAGCAGCTTGGGGCTACTAAGCGGGAAGAGCTCCTACAATGAGCAGTTCTTC.

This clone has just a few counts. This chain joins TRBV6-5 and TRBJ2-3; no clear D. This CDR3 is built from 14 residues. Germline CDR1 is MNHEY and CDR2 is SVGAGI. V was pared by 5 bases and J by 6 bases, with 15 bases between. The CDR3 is CASSSLLSGDTQYF. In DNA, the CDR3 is TGTGCCAGCAGTAGCCTACTGTCGGGTGATACGCAGTATTTT.

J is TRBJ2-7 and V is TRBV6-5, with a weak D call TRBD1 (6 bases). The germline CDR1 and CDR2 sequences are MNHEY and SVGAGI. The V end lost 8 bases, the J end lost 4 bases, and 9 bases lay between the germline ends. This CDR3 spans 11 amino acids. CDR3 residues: CASGRGYEQYF. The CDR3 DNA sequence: TGTGCCAGCGGAAGGGGGTACGAGCAGTACTTC.

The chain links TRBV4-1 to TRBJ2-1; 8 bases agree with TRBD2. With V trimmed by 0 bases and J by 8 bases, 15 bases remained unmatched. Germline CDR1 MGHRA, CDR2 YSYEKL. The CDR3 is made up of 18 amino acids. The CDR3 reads CASSQEGVWLAGNDEQFF. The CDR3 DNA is TGCGCCAGCAGCCAAGAAGGGGTTTGGCTAGCGGGCAACGATGAGCAGTTCTTC.

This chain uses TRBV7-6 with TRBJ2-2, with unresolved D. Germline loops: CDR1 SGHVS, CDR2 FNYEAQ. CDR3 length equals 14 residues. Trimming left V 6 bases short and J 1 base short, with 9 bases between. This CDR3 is CASSLTGNTGELFF. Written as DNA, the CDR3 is TGTGCCAGCAGTCTAACGGGGAACACCGGGGAGCTGTTTTTT.

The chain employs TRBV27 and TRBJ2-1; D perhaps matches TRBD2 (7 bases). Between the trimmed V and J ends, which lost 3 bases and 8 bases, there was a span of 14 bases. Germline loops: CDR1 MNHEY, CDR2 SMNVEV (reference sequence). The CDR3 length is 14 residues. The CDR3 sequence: CASSFAGAGDEQFF. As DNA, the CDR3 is TGTGCCAGCAGTTTCGCGGGGGCCGGGGATGAGCAGTTCTTC.